This T cell receptor beta chain was profiled in a study of shared clonotypes between healthy human individuals. Study-level information: In total, the donors were a couple of women and a few men aged 18 to 49.

At a deep level, the assay was run. DNA input for the unsorted PBMC replicate PCRs was roughly 300 ng, 31,000 or so T cell genomes. TCRdb keeps only in-frame clones here, not all; method: immunoSEQ multiplex PCR. The sample records about 480,000 clones, around 79% being singletons. Donors comprised healthy HIV-negative adults lacking recent acute infections or vaccinations. Ten or more counts support this clone. CDR3 length: 16 amino acids. Germline assignment: CDR1 LNHDA and CDR2 SQIVND (reference sequence). J lost 6 bases, V lost 3 bases, and 8 bases had no gene match. The TCR comes from a woman aged 40 to 55 in good health. Some clones in this sample may be carry-over from other donors' samples. This chain joins TRBV19 and TRBJ2-1; 10 bases map to TRBD2. The sample was PBMCs. The CDR3 loop reads CASSIGGASGSNEQFF. CDR3 bases: TGTGCCAGTAGTATCGGCGGGGCTAGCGGGAGCAATGAGCAGTTCTTC.